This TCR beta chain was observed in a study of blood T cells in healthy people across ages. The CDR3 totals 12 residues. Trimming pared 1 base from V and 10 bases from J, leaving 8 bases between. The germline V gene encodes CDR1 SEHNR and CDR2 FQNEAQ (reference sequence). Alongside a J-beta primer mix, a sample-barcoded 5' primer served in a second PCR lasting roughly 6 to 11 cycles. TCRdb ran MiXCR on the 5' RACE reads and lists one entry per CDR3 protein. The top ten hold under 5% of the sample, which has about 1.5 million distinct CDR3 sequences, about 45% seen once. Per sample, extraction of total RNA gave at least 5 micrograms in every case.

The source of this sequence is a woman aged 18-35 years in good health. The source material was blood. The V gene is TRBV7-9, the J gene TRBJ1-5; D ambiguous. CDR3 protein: CASSLEERPQHF. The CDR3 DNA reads TGTGCCAGCAGCTTAGAGGAAAGACCCCAGCATTTT. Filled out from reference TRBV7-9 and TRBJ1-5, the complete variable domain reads DTGVSQNPRHKITKRGQNVTFRCDPISEHNRLYWYRQTLGQGPEFLTYFQNEAQLEKSRLLSDRFSAERPKGSFSTLEIQRTEQGDSAMYLCASSLEERPQHFGDGTRLSIL.